The 30 T cell receptor beta chains in this list originate from one sample, sequenced in a study of blood T cell repertoires in COVID-19. The method was immunoSEQ multiplex PCR; TCRdb's version includes in-frame clones alone and lacks a portion of them. The table has 200,000 to 250,000 clones, 82% seen once. The sample taken for sequencing was peripheral blood. The receptors derive from a woman aged 80 or older with acute or convalescent COVID-19.

The DNA for the CDR3 is TGTGCCAGCAGTTACTTCCCAGGGGGTAGCACTGAAGCTTTCTTT. Translated, it gives CASSYFPGGSTEAFF. The chain uses TRBV6-5 and TRBJ1-1, with 7 bases that match TRBD1. CDR3 length: 15 amino acids. After removal of 1 base from V and 4 bases from J, the junction contained 6 bases not matched to a gene. Looked up from germline, CDR1 is MNHEY and CDR2 is SVGAGI.

This rearrangement joins TRBV7-2 to TRBJ2-2; 7 positions agree with TRBD2. The CDR3 is made up of 16 amino acids. V was pared by 6 bases and J by 4 bases, with 11 bases of the junction left unmatched. Germline V gives CDR1 SGHTA, CDR2 FQGNSA. This CDR3 is CASSSLGTIITGELFF. The DNA for the CDR3 is TGTGCCAGCAGTTCACTCGGGACTATCATCACCGGGGAGCTGTTTTTT.

The CDR3 DNA follows: TGCGCCAGCAGCTTGGGCGGGACAGGGAATCAGCCCCAGCATTTT. This codes for CASSLGGTGNQPQHF. This rearrangement joins TRBV5-1 to TRBJ1-5; 9 bases agree with TRBD1. This CDR3 has 15 residues. Losses at the gene ends were 0 bases for V and 4 bases for J; bases not matched to a gene: 2. CDR1 is SGHRS and CDR2 is YFSETQ in the germline V gene.

V is TRBV9 and J is TRBJ1-1; D possibly corresponds to TRBD1 (5 bases). V was cut by 0 bases and J by 0 bases, with 12 bases left in between. The CDR3 extends over 16 amino acids. Germline CDR1 and CDR2: SGDLS and YYNGEE. CDR3 sequence reads: CASSVGQGQMNTEAFF. Written as DNA, the CDR3 is TGTGCCAGCAGCGTAGGGCAGGGCCAAATGAACACTGAAGCTTTCTTT. The full variable domain, with the rest looked up from reference TRBV9 and TRBJ1-1, is DSGVTQTPKHLITATGQRVTLRCSPRSGDLSVYWYQQSLDQGLQFLIQYYNGEERAKGNILERFSAQQFPDLHSELNLSSLELGDSALYFCASSVGQGQMNTEAFFGQGTRLTVV.

The rearrangement links TRBV19 to TRBJ1-1; weak D call: TRBD1 (5 bases). The CDR3 extends over 11 amino acids. The V end lost 4 bases, the J end lost 8 bases, and 8 bases lay between the germline ends. Germline CDR1 LNHDA, CDR2 SQIVND (reference sequence). CDR3 nucleotide sequence: TGTGCCAGTAGTAGCGGGACGGAAGCTTTCTTT. It yields the protein CASSSGTEAFF.

This rearrangement joins TRBV4-1 to TRBJ1-2, with a possible D match to TRBD1 (5 bases). Looked up from germline, CDR1 is MGHRA and CDR2 is YSYEKL. The ends were cut back, 0 bases at V and 2 bases at J, with 7 bases in the middle. The CDR3 contains 14 residues. In nucleotides, the CDR3 is TGCGCCAGCAGCCAAGATAGGGGAAACTATGGCTACACCTTC. It codes for CASSQDRGNYGYTF.

The chain uses TRBV29-1 and TRBJ1-1; perhaps TRBD1 as D (5 bases). The CDR3 has 13 residues. Trimming removed 4 bases from V and 1 base from J, with 10 bases in between. The germline V gene encodes CDR1 SQVTM and CDR2 ANQGSEA. The CDR3 protein is CSVGGRANTEAFF. The DNA for the CDR3 is TGCAGCGTTGGTGGCAGGGCGAACACTGAAGCTTTCTTT.

J is TRBJ2-7 and V is TRBV19; 9 nucleotides line up with TRBD1. Unmatched junction bases numbered 7, after V lost 4 bases and J lost 6 bases. Germline assignment: CDR1 LNHDA and CDR2 SQIVND (reference sequence). The length of the CDR3 is 14 residues. CDR3: CASSNPGQGLEQYF. The CDR3 region has the DNA TGTGCCAGTAGTAACCCGGGACAGGGTCTCGAGCAGTACTTC.

The chain has TRBV2 and TRBJ1-5; D may be TRBD1 (6 bases). This CDR3 spans 16 amino acids. Germline CDR1 SNHLY, CDR2 FYNNEI. V gave up 6 bases and J gave up 3 bases, with 18 bases separating them. CDR3 DNA sequence: TGTGCCAGCAGAAATGGTCTCAGGGGAGACAATCAGCCCCAGCATTTT. It translates to CASRNGLRGDNQPQHF.

The DNA for the CDR3 is TGTGCCAGCAGTCTCGGACAGAGGGTAGAAGCTTTCTTT. This translates into CASSLGQRVEAFF. The chain couples TRBV6-5 to TRBJ1-1; D is possibly TRBD1 (6 bases). CDR3 length: 13 residues. Trimming left V 5 bases short and J 8 bases short, with 15 bases between. From germline, CDR1 is MNHEY and CDR2 SVGAGI.

The rearrangement links TRBV6-5 to TRBJ1-5; D gene ambiguous. CDR3 length: 13 amino acids. Trimming shortened V by 7 bases and J by 3 bases, and 10 bases separated the two germline ends. Germline lookup yields CDR1 MNHEY and CDR2 SVGAGI. For the CDR3, the DNA is TGTGCCAGCACTGCGGAACTCAATCAGCCCCAGCATTTT. As protein: CASTAELNQPQHF.

The rearrangement uses TRBV19 and TRBJ1-2; D perhaps matches TRBD1 (5 bases). Trimming took 4 bases from V and 7 from J, leaving 7 bases between them. The CDR3 consists of 11 residues. CDR1 is LNHDA and CDR2 is SQIVND in the germline V gene (reference sequence). Here the CDR3 reads CASSNRGGYTF. CDR3 nucleotides: TGTGCCAGTAGTAATAGGGGTGGCTACACCTTC.

This chain joins TRBV9 and TRBJ2-6; a possible D gene is TRBD1 (6 bases). Germline assignment: CDR1 SGDLS and CDR2 YYNGEE. This CDR3 spans 18 amino acids. V was clipped by 2 bases and J by 0 bases, with 15 bases between them. CDR3 sequence: CASSVTRQAISGANVLTF. The DNA of the CDR3 is TGTGCCAGCAGCGTCACTCGACAGGCGATCTCTGGGGCCAACGTCCTGACTTTC.

The chain has TRBV29-1 and TRBJ1-2, with 7 bases aligning to TRBD1. V lost 6 bases to trimming and J lost 8 bases; unmatched junction nucleotides: 6. There are 11 residues in the CDR3. In germline, CDR1 is SQVTM, CDR2 ANQGSEA. The CDR3 reads CSVRQGEGYTF. CDR3 nucleotides: TGCAGCGTCCGACAGGGAGAAGGCTACACCTTC.

This clone was seen only a few times. The rearrangement joins TRBV19 to TRBJ1-1; no firm D call. CDR1 and CDR2 (germline): LNHDA, SQIVND (reference sequence). The germline V and J ends were trimmed by 3 bases and 5 bases, with 13 bases remaining between them. The CDR3 has 14 amino acids. CDR3 protein: CASSIAHRETEAFF. DNA of the CDR3: TGTGCCAGTAGTATTGCCCACCGGGAGACTGAAGCTTTCTTT.

This chain connects TRBV15 to TRBJ1-5; 7 bases line up with TRBD1. The ends lost 3 bases at V and 3 bases at J; junction bases unmatched: 8. Germline V gene sequence: CDR1 LNHNV, CDR2 YYDKDF (reference sequence). This CDR3 comprises 16 residues. DNA for the CDR3: TGTGCCACCAGCAGCTACAGGGGAAACTACAATCAGCCCCAGCATTTT. It translates to CATSSYRGNYNQPQHF.

The chain joins TRBV4-3 to TRBJ2-5, with 11 nucleotides matching TRBD2. The CDR3 has 17 residues. Per the germline V gene, CDR1 is LGHNA and CDR2 is YSLEER. V shed 0 bases, J shed 4 bases, and the junction held 7 bases outside the gene matches. The CDR3 protein is CASSQDIAGGLGETQYF. CDR3 DNA: TGCGCCAGCAGCCAAGATATAGCGGGGGGGCTGGGAGAGACCCAGTACTTC.

This clone appeared a single time. Different DNA sequences within this sample yield the same CDR3. The chain couples TRBV12-3 or TRBV12-4 to TRBJ2-3; D is uncertain. V lost 3 bases and J 5 bases, leaving 3 bases between the germline ends. This CDR3 has 11 residues. CDR3 sequence reads: CASSLRDTQYF. Here the CDR3 DNA reads TGTGCCAGCAGTTTGAGAGATACGCAGTATTTT.

The chain is built from TRBV25-1 and TRBJ1-4; D is undetermined. The CDR3 contains 16 residues. Between the trimmed V and J ends, which lost 3 bases and 7 bases, there was a span of 18 bases. The germline V gene encodes CDR1 MGHDK and CDR2 SYGVNS. The DNA of the CDR3 is TGTGCCAGCAGTGAGGCAGATGGCACGGAGAGTGAAAAACTGTTTTTT. Residues: CASSEADGTESEKLFF.

The V and J genes are TRBV5-5 and TRBJ2-7; maybe TRBD1 (5 bases). Germline values: CDR1 SGHKS, CDR2 YYEKEE (reference sequence). Trimming shortened V by 4 bases and J by 5 bases, and 10 bases separated the two germline ends. The CDR3 runs to 12 residues. The CDR3 DNA reads TGTGCCAGCAGCGCTAGGGGTGACGAGCAGTACTTC. Encoded protein: CASSARGDEQYF.

The chain uses TRBV7-9 and TRBJ1-3; 9 bases map to TRBD1. Losses at the gene ends were 7 bases for V and 5 bases for J; bases not matched to a gene: 9. There are 15 residues in the CDR3. The V gene's germline CDR1 is SEHNR and CDR2 FQNEAQ (reference sequence). As DNA, the CDR3 is TGTGCCAGCACCTCTACAGGGGGCGTTAGAAACACCATATATTTT. It specifies CASTSTGGVRNTIYF.

This chain uses TRBV27 with TRBJ2-5, with D maybe TRBD2 (7 bases). The CDR3 is 15 amino acids. From germline, CDR1 is MNHEY and CDR2 SMNVEV (reference sequence). V was shortened by 1 base and J by 5 bases, with 14 bases between the two germline ends. The CDR3 DNA reads as TGTGCCAGCAGTTTATGGGGGGGGCTTAGGGAGACCCAGTACTTC. Amino acid sequence: CASSLWGGLRETQYF.

This chain links TRBV5-5 with TRBJ2-3; TRBD2 aligns across 15 bases. This CDR3 contains 19 residues. The V segment lost 0 bases and the J segment 4 bases; nucleotides outside the gene matches: 9. Germline V gene lookup returns CDR1 SGHKS and CDR2 YYEKEE (reference sequence). The CDR3 region has the DNA TGTGCCAGCAGCTTGGCCGGGACTAGCGGGGGGCTAAGGCCAGATACGCAGTATTTT. It yields the protein CASSLAGTSGGLRPDTQYF.

This clone was seen a single time. This chain joins TRBV2 and TRBJ1-5; D gene uncertain. CDR3 length equals 13 residues. The germline V gene has CDR1 SNHLY and CDR2 FYNNEI. Trimming pared 6 bases from V and 3 bases from J, leaving 9 bases between. The CDR3 DNA reads TGTGCCAGCAGGACAAGTCCCAATCAGCCCCAGCATTTT. Protein sequence: CASRTSPNQPQHF.

DNA of the CDR3: TGTGCCAGCAGCCCCGCTGGGGGCGCGTACGAGCAGTACTTC. This codes for CASSPAGGAYEQYF. J is TRBJ2-7 and V is TRBV3-1 (or the pseudogene TRBV3-2); possible D gene TRBD1, 6 bases. The V gene lost 4 bases and the J gene lost 4 bases, with 14 bases spanning the gap. The CDR3 extends over 14 amino acids. The germline CDR1 and CDR2 sequences are LGHDT and YNNKEL (reference sequence).

V gene TRBV2 combines with J gene TRBJ1-2; D remains unclear. The CDR3 has 12 amino acids. The germline CDR1 and CDR2 sequences are SNHLY and FYNNEI. Trimming removed 3 bases from V and 4 bases from J, with 6 bases in between. The CDR3 nucleotides read TGTGCCAGCAGTGACGTCGGCTATGGCTACACCTTC. It specifies CASSDVGYGYTF.

The rearrangement joins TRBV7-9 to TRBJ2-1; D is unresolved. The CDR3 has 15 residues. Germline CDR1 reads SEHNR; CDR2 reads FQNEAQ (reference sequence). Trimming took 2 bases from V and 4 from J, leaving 12 bases between them. CDR3 sequence reads: CASSLPYSKYNEQFF. CDR3 nucleotide sequence: TGTGCCAGCAGCTTACCGTACTCAAAATACAATGAGCAGTTCTTC. Full variable domain (remainder filled in from reference TRBV7-9 and TRBJ2-1): DTGVSQNPRHKITKRGQNVTFRCDPISEHNRLYWYRQTLGQGPEFLTYFQNEAQLEKSRLLSDRFSAERPKGSFSTLEIQRTEQGDSAMYLCASSLPYSKYNEQFFGPGTRLTVL.

This clone showed up many times. This chain connects TRBV5-1 to TRBJ1-6; tentative D call: TRBD1 (6 bases). The CDR3 loop spans 13 amino acids. With 4 bases removed from V and 5 bases from J, the gap between germline ends came to 7 bases. Germline V lookup: CDR1 SGHRS, CDR2 YFSETQ. CDR3 nucleotides: TGCGCCAGCAGCGGGGACAATAATTCACCCCTCCACTTT. It encodes CASSGDNNSPLHF. Variable domain in full (rest from reference TRBV5-1 and TRBJ1-6): KAGVTQTPRYLIKTRGQQVTLSCSPISGHRSVSWYQQTPGQGLQFLFEYFSETQRNKGNFPGRFSGRQFSNSRSEMNVSTLELGDSALYLCASSGDNNSPLHFGNGTRLTVT.

In DNA form, the CDR3 reads TGTGCCAGCAGCTCGACAGGGGGTTGGGCTGGCTACACCTTC. Protein product: CASSSTGGWAGYTF. The chain has TRBV11-3 and TRBJ1-2, with 9 bases that match TRBD1. CDR1 SGHNT and CDR2 YENEEA come from the germline V gene. CDR3 length equals 14 residues. V dropped 4 bases and J dropped 7; count of bases not matched to a gene: 7.

J is TRBJ1-1 and V is TRBV27; D is unresolved. The V end lost 9 bases, the J end lost 1 base, and 9 bases lay between the germline ends. This CDR3 spans 12 amino acids. In germline, CDR1 is MNHEY, CDR2 SMNVEV (reference sequence). The CDR3 here is CASRNRNTEAFF. CDR3 in DNA: TGTGCCAGTAGAAATAGGAACACTGAAGCTTTCTTT.